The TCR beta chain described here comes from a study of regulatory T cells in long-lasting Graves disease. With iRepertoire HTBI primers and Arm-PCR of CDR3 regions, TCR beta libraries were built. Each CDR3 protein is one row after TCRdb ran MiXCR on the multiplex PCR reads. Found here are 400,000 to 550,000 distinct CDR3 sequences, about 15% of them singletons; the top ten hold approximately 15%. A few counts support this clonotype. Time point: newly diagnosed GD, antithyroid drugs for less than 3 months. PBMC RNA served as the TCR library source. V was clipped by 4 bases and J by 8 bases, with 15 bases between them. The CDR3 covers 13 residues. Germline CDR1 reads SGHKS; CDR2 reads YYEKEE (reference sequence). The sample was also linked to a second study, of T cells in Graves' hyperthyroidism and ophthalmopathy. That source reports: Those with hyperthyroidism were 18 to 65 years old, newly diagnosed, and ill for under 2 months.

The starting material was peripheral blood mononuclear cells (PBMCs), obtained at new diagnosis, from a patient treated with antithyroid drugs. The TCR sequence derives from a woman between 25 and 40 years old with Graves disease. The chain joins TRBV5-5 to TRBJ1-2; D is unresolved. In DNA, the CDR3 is TGTGCCAGCAGCCCAGACACAAAAGGGGGCTACACCTTC. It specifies CASSPDTKGGYTF.